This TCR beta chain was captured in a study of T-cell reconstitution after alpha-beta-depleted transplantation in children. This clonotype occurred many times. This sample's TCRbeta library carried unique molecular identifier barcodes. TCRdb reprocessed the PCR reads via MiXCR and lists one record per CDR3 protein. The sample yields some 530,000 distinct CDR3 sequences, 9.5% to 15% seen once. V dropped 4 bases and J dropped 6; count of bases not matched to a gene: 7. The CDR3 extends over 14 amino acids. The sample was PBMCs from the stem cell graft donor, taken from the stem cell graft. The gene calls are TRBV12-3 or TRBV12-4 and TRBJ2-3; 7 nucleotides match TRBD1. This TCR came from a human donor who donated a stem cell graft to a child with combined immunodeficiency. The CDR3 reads CASSWTGLWDTQYF. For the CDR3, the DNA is TGTGCCAGCAGTTGGACAGGCCTGTGGGATACGCAGTATTTT.